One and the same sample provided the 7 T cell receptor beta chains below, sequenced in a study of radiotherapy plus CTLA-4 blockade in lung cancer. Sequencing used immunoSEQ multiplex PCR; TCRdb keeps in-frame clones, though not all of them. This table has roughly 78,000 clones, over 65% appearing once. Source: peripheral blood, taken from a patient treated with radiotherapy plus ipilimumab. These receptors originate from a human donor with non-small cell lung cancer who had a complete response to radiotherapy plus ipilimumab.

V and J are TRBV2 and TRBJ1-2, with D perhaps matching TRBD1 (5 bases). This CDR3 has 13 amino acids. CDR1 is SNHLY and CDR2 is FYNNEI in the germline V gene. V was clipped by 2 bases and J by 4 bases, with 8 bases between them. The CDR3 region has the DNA TGTGCCAGCAGTGAACAGGGCATCTATGGCTACACCTTC. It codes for CASSEQGIYGYTF.

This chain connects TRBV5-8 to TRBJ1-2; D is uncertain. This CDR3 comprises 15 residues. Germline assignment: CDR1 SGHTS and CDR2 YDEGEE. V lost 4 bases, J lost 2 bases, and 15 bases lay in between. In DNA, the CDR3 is TGTGCCAGCAGCCCTAGCTGGACCTTCAACTATGGCTACACCTTC. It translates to CASSPSWTFNYGYTF.

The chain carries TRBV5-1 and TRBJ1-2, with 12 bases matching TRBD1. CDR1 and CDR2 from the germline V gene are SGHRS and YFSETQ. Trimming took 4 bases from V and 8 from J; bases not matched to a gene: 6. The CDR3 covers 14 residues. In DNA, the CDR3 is TGCGCCAGCAGCCTGGGACAGGGGGCCGGAGGCTACACCTTC. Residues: CASSLGQGAGGYTF.

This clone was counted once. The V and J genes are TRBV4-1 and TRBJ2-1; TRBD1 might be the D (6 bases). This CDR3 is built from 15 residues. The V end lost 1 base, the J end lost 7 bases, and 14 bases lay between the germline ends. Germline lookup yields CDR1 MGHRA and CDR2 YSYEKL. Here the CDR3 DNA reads TGCGCCAGCAGCCAAGTGGGACACGGCAGAAATGAGCAGTTCTTC. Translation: CASSQVGHGRNEQFF.

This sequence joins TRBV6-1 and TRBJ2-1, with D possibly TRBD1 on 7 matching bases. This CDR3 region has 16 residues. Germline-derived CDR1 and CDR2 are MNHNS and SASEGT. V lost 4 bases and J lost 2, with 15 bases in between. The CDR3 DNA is TGTGCCAGCAGTGGACAGGGAGGTCCACCCTACAATGAGCAGTTCTTC. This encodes CASSGQGGPPYNEQFF.

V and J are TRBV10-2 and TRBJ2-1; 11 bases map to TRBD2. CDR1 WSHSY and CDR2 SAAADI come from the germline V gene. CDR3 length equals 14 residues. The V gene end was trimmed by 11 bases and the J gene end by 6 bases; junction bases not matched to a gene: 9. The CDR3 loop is CASDSGGAGNEQFF. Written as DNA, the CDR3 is TGCGCCTCCGATAGCGGGGGGGCCGGCAATGAGCAGTTCTTC.

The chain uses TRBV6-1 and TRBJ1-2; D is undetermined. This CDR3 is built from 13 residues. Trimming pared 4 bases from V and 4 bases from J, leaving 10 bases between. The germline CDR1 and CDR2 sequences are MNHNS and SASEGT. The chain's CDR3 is CASSGGGAYGYTF. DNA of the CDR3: TGTGCCAGCAGTGGCGGCGGCGCCTATGGCTACACCTTC.